The 26 T cell receptor beta chains in this list originate from one sample, sequenced in a study of cytomegalovirus exposure and HLA in healthy donors (dated by TCRdb to 2017 to 2019). The library was generated by the immunoSEQ multiplex PCR assay. The multiplex PCR relied on a mix of 60 forward primers for TCR Vbeta segments and 13 reverse primers for TCR Jbeta segments. TCRdb took this table from immuneACCESS and kept in-frame rearrangements with V and J called. Such tables lack part of the clones; where checked against another copy, unresolved V genes explain under half of the gap, and the rest is unexplained. The sample yields a few hundred thousand clones; about 89% were counted once. The ten largest clones add up to roughly 1% of the sample. The specimen sequenced was PBMCs. Source of these receptors: a woman between 18 and 30 years old in good health and CMV-seronegative.

The genes are TRBV7-2 and TRBJ2-2; D is possibly TRBD2 (6 bases). Germline CDR1 and CDR2: SGHTA and FQGNSA. V gave up 1 base and J gave up 7 bases, with 13 bases separating them. The CDR3 covers 15 residues. Written as DNA, the CDR3 is TGTGCCAGCAGCTTAGGCTACCCGGGGGACGGGGAGCTGTTTTTT. It specifies CASSLGYPGDGELFF.

This clone was recorded only once. The chain couples TRBV5-6 to TRBJ2-5; perhaps TRBD2 as D (7 bases). The J call may not be correct, given that the DNA end is closer to TRBJ2-7. Germline V gene lookup returns CDR1 SGHDT and CDR2 YYEEEE. There are 14 residues in the CDR3. The chain's CDR3 is CASSKGGAVYEQYF. As DNA, the CDR3 is TGTGCCAGCAGTAAGGGGGGGGCTGTCTACGAGCAGTACTTC.

This chain links TRBV7-6 with TRBJ1-5; D is perhaps TRBD1 (5 bases). V dropped 1 base and J dropped 9 bases, with 16 bases sitting between them. The germline CDR1 and CDR2 sequences are SGHVS and FNYEAQ. The CDR3 runs 15 residues. The CDR3 loop is CASSLEAGPVLPQHF. The CDR3 nucleotides are TGTGCCAGCAGCTTAGAGGCAGGGCCTGTTTTGCCCCAGCATTTT.

The chain has TRBV6-5 and TRBJ2-7; 11 bases are shared with TRBD2. Trimming removed 7 bases from V and 3 bases from J; junction bases left unmatched: 5. Looked up from germline, CDR1 is MNHEY and CDR2 is SVGAGI. The CDR3 totals 14 residues. The CDR3 region is CASKRLAGIYEQYF. CDR3 bases: TGTGCCAGCAAACGACTAGCGGGGATCTACGAGCAGTACTTC.

V usage is TRBV5-1 and J usage is TRBJ2-7; D may be TRBD2 (6 bases). V lost 0 bases and J 5 bases, leaving 6 bases between the germline ends. The CDR3 runs to 12 residues. Germline V lookup: CDR1 SGHRS, CDR2 YFSETQ. This CDR3 is CASSLGGDEQYF. DNA for the CDR3: TGCGCCAGCAGCTTGGGGGGGGACGAGCAGTACTTC. Variable domain in full (rest from reference TRBV5-1 and TRBJ2-7): KAGVTQTPRYLIKTRGQQVTLSCSPISGHRSVSWYQQTPGQGLQFLFEYFSETQRNKGNFPGRFSGRQFSNSRSEMNVSTLELGDSALYLCASSLGGDEQYFGPGTRLTVT.

This clone was seen a handful of times. The chain employs TRBV7-2 and TRBJ1-2, with D tentatively TRBD1 (6 bases). Trimming pared 5 bases from V and 1 base from J, leaving 20 bases between. The CDR3 spans 17 residues. CDR1 SGHTA and CDR2 FQGNSA come from the germline V gene. The CDR3 nucleotides are TGTGCCAGCAGCCTAACGCCCGGGACAAACCTTAACTATGGCTACACCTTC. It translates to CASSLTPGTNLNYGYTF.

The gene calls are TRBV9 and TRBJ2-2; no reliable D call. The V and J ends lost 4 bases and 4 bases respectively, with 14 bases between them. The CDR3 sequence is 15 residues long. The germline CDR1 and CDR2 sequences are SGDLS and YYNGEE. CDR3 protein: CASSSMVSGTGELFF. CDR3 sequence (DNA): TGTGCCAGCAGCTCCATGGTTTCGGGCACCGGGGAGCTGTTTTTT.

The V and J genes are TRBV9 and TRBJ2-1; tentatively, D is TRBD2 (5 bases). Germline V gene sequence: CDR1 SGDLS, CDR2 YYNGEE. This CDR3 has 16 amino acids. Trimming took off 1 base at V and 4 bases at J, with 15 bases between the two ends. The CDR3 spells CASSVRTPVQYNEQFF. Written as DNA, the CDR3 is TGTGCCAGCAGCGTAAGGACTCCAGTCCAATACAATGAGCAGTTCTTC.

The chain recombines TRBV7-2 with TRBJ2-7; 7 bases match TRBD1. This CDR3 has 14 residues. J gave up 6 bases and V 5 bases, and 10 bases lay outside the gene matches. Germline V lookup: CDR1 SGHTA, CDR2 FQGNSA. The CDR3 DNA sequence: TGTGCCAGCAGCCTACCCACGACAGGGATCGAGCAGTACTTC. Protein product: CASSLPTTGIEQYF.

This chain connects TRBV27 to TRBJ2-2; TRBD2 is a possible D gene (6 bases). This CDR3 has 15 residues. Trimming left V 4 bases short and J 6 bases short, with 15 bases between. Germline V gene data show CDR1 as MNHEY and CDR2 as SMNVEV (reference sequence). CDR3 bases: TGTGCCAGCAGTTCGCCGACGCGGAGGGCCGGGGAGCTGTTTTTT. It yields the protein CASSSPTRRAGELFF.

V gene TRBV11-3 combines with J gene TRBJ1-3, with D hard to call. This CDR3 spans 16 amino acids. V was shortened by 3 bases and J by 2 bases, with 14 bases between the two germline ends. Per the germline V gene, CDR1 is SGHNT and CDR2 is YENEEA. CDR3 region: CASSLWSDYTGNTIYF. CDR3 bases: TGTGCCAGCAGCTTGTGGTCAGATTATACTGGAAACACCATATATTTT.

The rearrangement joins TRBV28 to TRBJ1-1; 9 bases align to TRBD1. Losses at the gene ends were 5 bases for V and 5 bases for J; bases not matched to a gene: 9. This CDR3 spans 15 amino acids. CDR1 is MDHEN, CDR2 SYDVKM, per germline. CDR3 in amino acids: CASSSAETGGTEAFF. Written as DNA, the CDR3 is TGTGCCAGCAGTAGCGCGGAGACAGGGGGTACTGAAGCTTTCTTT.

The V gene is TRBV5-4, the J gene TRBJ2-3, with 10 bases aligning to TRBD2. Germline CDR1 SGHNT, CDR2 YYREEE (reference sequence). The CDR3 totals 16 residues. The junction had 6 bases not matched to a gene; V was cut back by 3 bases and J by 2 bases. CDR3 DNA: TGTGCCAGCAGCTCTTTCCTAGCGGGGGTCACAGATACGCAGTATTTT. Protein product: CASSSFLAGVTDTQYF.

The chain has TRBV4-3 and TRBJ1-4; 8 bases fit TRBD1. Trimming at V came to 3 bases and at J to 8 bases, leaving 11 bases not matched to a gene. This CDR3 spans 16 amino acids. Germline CDR1 LGHNA, CDR2 YSLEER. The CDR3 DNA reads TGCGCCAGCAGCCACTCTGCGGGACAGGCTGGAGAAAAACTGTTTTTT. Translation: CASSHSAGQAGEKLFF.

This chain joins TRBV6-1 and TRBJ2-7; a possible D gene is TRBD2 (5 bases). Trimming shortened V by 2 bases and J by 4 bases, and 27 bases separated the two germline ends. The CDR3 has 19 amino acids. Germline loops: CDR1 MNHNS, CDR2 SASEGT. The CDR3 is CASSETPSSDGVGWYEQYF. The CDR3 DNA sequence: TGTGCCAGCAGTGAAACACCCTCCTCGGACGGGGTAGGATGGTACGAGCAGTACTTC.

This clone was recorded once. The same CDR3 arises from other DNA sequences in this sample as well. The chain links TRBV9 to TRBJ2-7, with 7 bases aligning to TRBD1. Trimming took 0 bases from V and 3 from J; bases not matched to a gene: 3. The length of the CDR3 is 14 residues. Germline V gene lookup returns CDR1 SGDLS and CDR2 YYNGEE. In DNA, the CDR3 is TGTGCCAGCAGCGTAGGGACAGGCGACTACGAGCAGTACTTC. This codes for CASSVGTGDYEQYF.

The rearrangement uses TRBV7-2 and TRBJ1-5, with unresolved D. This CDR3 is built from 17 residues. The germline gives CDR1 SGHTA, CDR2 FQGNSA. Between the trimmed V and J ends, which lost 0 bases and 2 bases, there was a span of 14 bases. Here the CDR3 reads CASSLALGPGGNQPQHF. The CDR3 coding sequence is TGTGCCAGCAGCTTAGCATTAGGGCCGGGAGGCAATCAGCCCCAGCATTTT.

This clone was counted a single time. The chain is built from TRBV18 and TRBJ2-5; 8 bases are a match to TRBD1. The germline CDR1 and CDR2 sequences are KGHSH and LQKENI. The CDR3 has 14 residues. The junction had 4 bases not matched to a gene; V was cut back by 3 bases and J by 4 bases. This chain's CDR3 is CASSPGQGSETQYF. The CDR3 DNA reads TGTGCCAGCTCACCCGGACAGGGTTCAGAGACCCAGTACTTC.

The genes are TRBV11-2 and TRBJ2-2; TRBD1 agrees at 7 bases. In germline, CDR1 is SGHAT, CDR2 FQNNGV. The CDR3 is 17 residues long. V lost 4 bases and J lost 5; bases outside the gene matches: 13. The CDR3 sequence: CASSSQPDRVWTGELFF. The DNA for the CDR3 is TGTGCCAGCAGCTCACAGCCTGACAGGGTGTGGACCGGGGAGCTGTTTTTT.

As for this clone: At one end, the junction sequence differs from germline, possibly due to a read error. The chain recombines TRBV4-1 with TRBJ1-1; possibly TRBD1 for D (5 bases). CDR3 length: 16 amino acids. CDR1 is MGHRA, CDR2 YSYEKL, per germline. The CDR3, as DNA: TGCGCCAGCGGCCAAGATATGGGCAGGGTTGGCACTGAAGCTTTCTTT. Protein sequence: CASGQDMGRVGTEAFF.

The J gene is TRBJ1-5, the V gene TRBV19, with TRBD1 matching over 8 bases. Germline V CDR1 and CDR2: LNHDA, SQIVND (reference sequence). The V segment lost 4 bases and the J segment 4 bases; nucleotides outside the gene matches: 0. The CDR3 sequence is 13 residues long. The CDR3 spells CASSNRGNQPQHF. DNA for the CDR3: TGTGCCAGTAGTAACAGGGGGAATCAGCCCCAGCATTTT.

The chain links TRBV5-1 to TRBJ2-1; 7 bases are shared with TRBD2. The V gene end was trimmed by 1 base and the J gene end by 5 bases; junction bases not matched to a gene: 6. The CDR3 consists of 15 residues. In germline, CDR1 is SGHRS, CDR2 YFSETQ. The CDR3 loop reads CASSLIERGDNEQFF. CDR3 DNA: TGCGCCAGCAGCTTGATCGAGCGGGGCGACAATGAGCAGTTCTTC.

The J gene is TRBJ2-6, the V gene TRBV5-4; 7 bases are shared with TRBD1. V shed 6 bases and J 0 bases; nucleotides not matched to a gene: 9. Germline CDR1 reads SGHNT; CDR2 reads YYREEE (reference sequence). This CDR3 is built from 17 residues. The CDR3 sequence: CASKLQGFASGANVLTF. In nucleotides, the CDR3 is TGTGCCAGCAAGCTACAGGGGTTTGCCTCTGGGGCCAACGTCCTGACTTTC.

The rearrangement joins TRBV18 to TRBJ2-4; tentatively, D is TRBD2 (6 bases). This CDR3 comprises 14 residues. V was pared by 6 bases and J by 7 bases, with 16 bases between. Germline CDR1 KGHSH, CDR2 LQKENI. In DNA form, the CDR3 reads TGTGCCAGCTCCCGGAGGAGGGAGGAGAACATTCAGTACTTC. Translated: CASSRRREENIQYF.

The chain combines TRBV7-7 with TRBJ2-1, with D uncertain. Germline CDR1 SSHAT, CDR2 FNYEAQ (reference sequence). The CDR3 covers 13 residues. V lost 5 bases to trimming and J lost 5 bases, with 10 bases between them. CDR3 coding DNA: TGTGCCAGCAGCCTGACTCTAGACAATGAGCAGTTCTTC. Its protein product is CASSLTLDNEQFF.

Here the CDR3 reads CASSPGLALLNEQFF. The CDR3 DNA reads TGCGCCAGCAGCCCGGGACTAGCGCTCCTCAATGAGCAGTTCTTC. The rearrangement links TRBV5-1 to TRBJ2-1; 10 bases are a match to TRBD2. CDR1 SGHRS and CDR2 YFSETQ come from the germline V gene. The CDR3 is 15 residues long. Trimming at V came to 4 bases and at J to 6 bases, leaving 7 bases not matched to a gene. Looking up the rest from reference TRBV5-1 and TRBJ2-1 gives the full variable domain: KAGVTQTPRYLIKTRGQQVTLSCSPISGHRSVSWYQQTPGQGLQFLFEYFSETQRNKGNFPGRFSGRQFSNSRSEMNVSTLELGDSALYLCASSPGLALLNEQFFGPGTRLTVL.